This TCR beta chain was profiled in a study of regulatory T cells in long-lasting Graves disease. Study conclusions and caveats: With a small sample size, accuracy may have been reduced.

This CDR3 region has 13 residues. Trimming stripped 3 bases from V and 1 base from J, with 6 bases between. This clonotype was recorded many times. Its specificity is not known. The TCR beta library used iRepertoire HTBI primers with Arm-PCR amplification of CDR3. TCRdb fed the multiplex PCR reads into MiXCR, producing one record per CDR3 protein. The sample has roughly 520,000 distinct CDR3 sequences; 12% are singletons. Time point noted: newly diagnosed GD, antithyroid drugs for less than 3 months. PBMC RNA was the source of the TCR library. This sample also appeared in a second study, on T cells in Graves' hyperthyroidism and ophthalmopathy. According to that study: Each patient was aged 18 to 65 and had newly diagnosed hyperthyroidism of under 2 months' duration. The TCR CDR3 first-round RT-PCR relied on the HTBI primer set. By a 13 V-J model, ophthalmopathy was set apart from stable hyperthyroidism.

The source was peripheral blood mononuclear cells (PBMCs), collected at new diagnosis, from a patient treated with antithyroid drugs. The chain carries TRBV12-3 or TRBV12-4 and TRBJ2-5, with no clear D. This sequence originates from a woman aged 25 to 39 with Graves disease. The CDR3 DNA reads TGTGCCAGCAGTTTCTATCTCCAAGAGACCCAGTACTTC. Amino acids: CASSFYLQETQYF.